Following are 13 T cell receptor beta chains from one sample sequenced in a study of T cells in Graves' hyperthyroidism and ophthalmopathy. It was RNA transcripts that yielded the amplified TCR beta CDR3 regions. The TCR CDR3 first-round RT-PCR relied on the HTBI primer set. TCRdb passed the multiplex PCR reads through MiXCR, listing each CDR3 protein once. The table has fewer than 900,000 distinct CDR3 sequences, over 15% seen once; the top ten hold over 15%. The specimen was blood. The receptor set was obtained from a woman between 45 and 60 years old with Graves' hyperthyroidism that later progressed to Graves' ophthalmopathy.

Of note for this clonotype: An end of the junction differs from the germline gene, which may be a read error. The gene calls are TRBV18 and TRBJ2-5, with D possibly being TRBD2 (6 bases). CDR3 length equals 14 residues. The germline V gene encodes CDR1 KGHSH and CDR2 LQKENI. CDR3 DNA sequence: TGTGCCAGCTCACCAGTTTTCCCGGGGGAGACCCAGTGCTTC. Its translation: CASSPVFPGETQCF.

This clonotype was seen a few times. The chain links TRBV12-3 or TRBV12-4 to TRBJ1-1; D is perhaps TRBD1 (5 bases). Trimming removed 5 bases from V and 4 bases from J, with 17 bases in between. The CDR3 consists of 15 residues. The chain's CDR3 is CASSGVGGMGTEAFF. In DNA form, the CDR3 reads TGTGCCAGCAGTGGTGTCGGGGGAATGGGCACTGAAGCTTTCTTT.

CDR3 amino acids: CASSLAAGQGAGYEQYF. CDR3 nucleotides: TGTGCCAGCAGCTTAGCGGCGGGACAGGGGGCGGGGTACGAGCAGTACTTC. The V gene is TRBV7-6, the J gene TRBJ2-7, with 12 bases that match TRBD1. Looked up from germline, CDR1 is SGHVS and CDR2 is FNYEAQ. The length of the CDR3 is 17 residues. With V trimmed by 0 bases and J by 4 bases, 7 bases remained unmatched.

Turning to this clonotype: A much larger clone differs from this one at a single base, so this may be a read error. The chain joins TRBV20-1 to TRBJ2-7; TRBD1 or TRBD2 may be the D gene (6 bases each). This CDR3 is 12 amino acids long. Germline V gene lookup returns CDR1 DFQATT and CDR2 SNEGSKA (reference sequence). V shed 6 bases and J shed 5 bases, with 14 bases lying between them. The CDR3 nucleotides are TGCAGTGCCGGGGGCCCCAGCCACGAGCAGTACTTC. Its protein product is CSAGGPSHEQYF.

This clonotype was picked up a small number of times. The chain is built from TRBV3-1 and TRBJ1-6; TRBD1 might be the D (5 bases). Trimming pared 0 bases from V and 10 bases from J, leaving 13 bases between. Looked up from germline, CDR1 is LGHDT and CDR2 is YNNKEL (reference sequence). CDR3 size: 15 residues. In DNA form, the CDR3 reads TGTGCCAGCAGCCAAGATCGTAAGGGGTGGTCACCCCTCCACTTT. Amino acid sequence: CASSQDRKGWSPLHF.

The chain recombines TRBV11-1 with TRBJ1-4; 9 bases map to TRBD1. Germline CDR1 is SGHAT and CDR2 is FQDESV (reference sequence). V shed 5 bases and J 8 bases; nucleotides not matched to a gene: 3. This CDR3 spans 13 amino acids. CDR3 coding DNA: TGTGCCAGCAGCAGGACAGGGGAGGAAAAACTGTTTTTT. It yields the protein CASSRTGEEKLFF. Based on the CDR3 plus reference TRBV11-1 and TRBJ1-4, the full variable domain is EAEVAQSPRYKITEKSQAVAFWCDPISGHATLYWYRQILGQGPELLVQFQDESVVDDSQLPKDRFSAERLKGVDSTLKIQPAELGDSAMYLCASSRTGEEKLFFGSGTQLSVL.

Here the CDR3 reads CASSQEKGYEQYF. The CDR3 nucleotides are TGCGCCAGCAGCCAAGAAAAGGGTTACGAGCAGTACTTC. The J gene is TRBJ2-7, the V gene TRBV4-1; D gene unclear. The CDR3 totals 13 residues. The germline V gene has CDR1 MGHRA and CDR2 YSYEKL. V gave up 0 bases and J gave up 4 bases, with 7 bases separating them.

Ten or more counts support this clonotype. CDR3 amino acids: CASKPTAGGNNQPQHF. In nucleotides, the CDR3 is TGCGCCAGCAAGCCAACCGCGGGGGGCAACAATCAGCCCCAGCATTTT. The genes are TRBV5-1 and TRBJ1-5; possible D gene TRBD1, 6 bases. V lost 6 bases, J lost 3 bases, and 19 bases lay in between. The CDR3 extends over 16 amino acids. In germline, CDR1 is SGHRS, CDR2 YFSETQ. The full variable domain, its missing parts supplied by reference TRBV5-1 and TRBJ1-5, is KAGVTQTPRYLIKTRGQQVTLSCSPISGHRSVSWYQQTPGQGLQFLFEYFSETQRNKGNFPGRFSGRQFSNSRSEMNVSTLELGDSALYLCASKPTAGGNNQPQHFGDGTRLSIL.

This clonotype appeared a few times. The rearrangement links TRBV7-9 to TRBJ1-1; D unresolved. V lost 1 base to trimming and J lost 6 bases, with 9 bases between them. CDR3 length: 13 residues. Germline-derived CDR1 and CDR2 are SEHNR and FQNEAQ (reference sequence). The CDR3 here is CASSLVRSAEAFF. DNA for the CDR3: TGTGCCAGCAGCTTAGTCAGGAGTGCTGAAGCTTTCTTT.

The chain carries TRBV20-1 and TRBJ2-1; 12 nucleotides agree with TRBD1. The CDR3 is 16 residues long. V was pared by 6 bases and J by 8 bases, with 14 bases of the junction left unmatched. Germline V lookup: CDR1 DFQATT, CDR2 SNEGSKA (reference sequence). The CDR3 spells CSAKVLGTGGDDEQFF. Here the CDR3 DNA reads TGCAGTGCCAAAGTCCTCGGGACAGGGGGCGACGATGAGCAGTTCTTC.

The chain employs TRBV4-1 and TRBJ2-7; 16 bases map to TRBD2. The CDR3 is 18 residues long. Germline values: CDR1 MGHRA, CDR2 YSYEKL. J was trimmed by 4 bases and V by 3 bases; bases with no gene match: 9. The CDR3 loop is CASSHMPGLAGGLYEQYF. CDR3 DNA sequence: TGCGCCAGCAGCCACATGCCGGGACTAGCGGGGGGGCTGTACGAGCAGTACTTC.

The chain links TRBV6-2 or TRBV6-3 to TRBJ2-7; 8 nucleotides match TRBD1. In germline, CDR1 is MNHEY, CDR2 SVGEGT. J was trimmed by 3 bases and V by 0 bases; bases with no gene match: 1. The CDR3 runs to 14 residues. The CDR3 here is CASSYSTGDYEQYF. The CDR3 DNA reads TGTGCCAGCAGTTACTCGACAGGGGACTACGAGCAGTACTTC.

The rearrangement links TRBV7-2 to TRBJ2-7, with a possible D match to TRBD2 (6 bases). CDR1 is SGHTA, CDR2 FQGNSA, per germline. V lost 5 bases, J lost 1 base, and 15 bases lay in between. CDR3 size: 15 residues. The CDR3 nucleotides are TGTGCCAGCAGCATCACCGCGGGAACTTCCTACGAGCAGTACTTC. It encodes CASSITAGTSYEQYF.